One sample yielded the 24 T cell receptor beta chains listed below, sequenced in a study of T cell repertoires in cytomegalovirus infection. TCRdb reprocessed the reads via MiXCR and lists one record per CDR3 protein. The sample consists of around 710,000 distinct CDR3 sequences, under 35% of them appearing once. These receptors' antigens are unknown. Sequences were derived from cultured CD8+ T cells from PBMCs, sampled from culture after CMV antigen stimulation. Source of these receptors: a human donor in good health (CMV status not recorded). Some clones in this sample may be carry-over from other donors' samples.

This chain connects TRBV7-9 to TRBJ1-4; 10 bases map to TRBD1. J lost 3 bases, V lost 4 bases, and 2 bases had no gene match. Germline-derived CDR1 and CDR2 are SEHNR and FQNEAQ (reference sequence). There are 15 residues in the CDR3. DNA of the CDR3: TGTGCCAGCAGCTGGACAGGGGGACCTAATGAAAAACTGTTTTTT. Residues: CASSWTGGPNEKLFF.

There are a few counts of this clonotype. The gene calls are TRBV3-1 and TRBJ2-1; weak D call: TRBD2 (5 bases). Germline assignment: CDR1 LGHDT and CDR2 YNNKEL (reference sequence). V lost 4 bases and J lost 9, with 13 bases in between. This CDR3 is built from 13 residues. In nucleotides, the CDR3 is TGTGCCAGCAGCCTTGAGGGCTGGGGTGAGCAGTTCTTC. It translates to CASSLEGWGEQFF.

This clonotype was found a few times. The chain is built from TRBV10-3 and TRBJ2-5; D might be TRBD1 (6 bases). Germline V CDR1 and CDR2: ENHRY, SYGVKD. The CDR3 is 14 residues long. Deletions cut 3 bases from V and 3 bases from J, with 11 bases between. CDR3 DNA sequence: TGTGCCATCAGTGATCCGACAGGTGAAGAGACCCAGTACTTC. It yields the protein CAISDPTGEETQYF.

The CDR3 sequence is CASSLESGRTGGYTF. The DNA for the CDR3 is TGTGCCAGCAGCCTCGAATCGGGCCGCACGGGTGGCTACACCTTC. This sequence joins TRBV6-4 and TRBJ1-2; no clear D gene. CDR3 size: 15 residues. Germline V gives CDR1 MRHNA, CDR2 SNTAGT. V was clipped by 6 bases and J by 7 bases, with 21 bases between them.

This clonotype was detected only a few times. The rearrangement uses TRBV6-1 and TRBJ2-7, with D unresolved. Germline V lookup: CDR1 MNHNS, CDR2 SASEGT. V lost 4 bases to trimming and J lost 0 bases, with 10 bases between them. The CDR3 loop spans 14 amino acids. The CDR3 loop reads CASSVGRSSYEQYV. The DNA of the CDR3 is TGTGCCAGCAGTGTAGGACGGAGCTCCTACGAGCAGTACGTC.

The chain uses TRBV20-1 and TRBJ2-1; possible D gene TRBD2, 6 bases. Germline V CDR1 and CDR2: DFQATT, SNEGSKA (reference sequence). CDR3 size: 18 residues. V dropped 0 bases and J dropped 4 bases, with 22 bases sitting between them. The CDR3 DNA reads TGCAGTGCTAGAGATAAAAAGGTGGGACTCCGAAATTACAATGAGCAGTTCTTC. This translates into CSARDKKVGLRNYNEQFF.

This clonotype came up a few times. The CDR3 loop is CASRETSGASSYNEQFF. The CDR3 DNA reads TGTGCCAGCAGAGAGACTAGCGGGGCAAGCTCCTACAATGAGCAGTTCTTC. The genes are TRBV3-1 and TRBJ2-1; 11 bases are shared with TRBD2. The CDR3 extends over 17 amino acids. Unmatched junction bases numbered 7, after V lost 6 bases and J lost 0 bases. Germline loops: CDR1 LGHDT, CDR2 YNNKEL (reference sequence).

This clonotype was counted only a few times. The rearrangement uses TRBV7-6 and TRBJ1-4; D may be TRBD1 (6 bases). The CDR3 contains 15 residues. The germline V gene encodes CDR1 SGHVS and CDR2 FNYEAQ. Trimming took off 4 bases at V and 3 bases at J, with 12 bases between the two ends. CDR3: CASSSGVGANEKLFF. The CDR3 DNA reads TGTGCCAGCAGCTCAGGGGTCGGGGCTAATGAAAAACTGTTTTTT.

The chain joins TRBV19 to TRBJ2-5; 8 bases agree with TRBD2. The CDR3 has 17 residues. V shed 5 bases, J shed 5 bases, and the junction held 16 bases outside the gene matches. Germline CDR1 reads LNHDA; CDR2 reads SQIVND (reference sequence). This CDR3 reads CASSFRGLADSQETQYF. In DNA form, the CDR3 reads TGTGCCAGTAGTTTCCGAGGACTAGCTGACTCCCAGGAGACCCAGTACTTC.

V usage is TRBV3-1 and J usage is TRBJ2-7, with 7 nucleotides matching TRBD1. With 1 base clipped from V and 0 bases from J, the junction kept 3 bases outside the gene matches. The CDR3 runs to 15 residues. From germline, CDR1 is LGHDT and CDR2 YNNKEL (reference sequence). DNA of the CDR3: TGTGCCAGCAGCCAAGGACAGGGCTACTCCTACGAGCAGTACGTC. This translates into CASSQGQGYSYEQYV.

This clonotype was counted only a few times. The chain has TRBV7-9 and TRBJ2-6; 8 bases match TRBD1. Trimming removed 5 bases from V and 2 bases from J; junction bases left unmatched: 5. Germline V gene lookup returns CDR1 SEHNR and CDR2 FQNEAQ (reference sequence). This CDR3 region has 16 residues. The CDR3 coding sequence is TGTGCCAGCAGCCGGAGGGGACAGGCTGGGGCCAACGTCCTGACTTTC. Translation: CASSRRGQAGANVLTF.

This clonotype has more than one count but fewer than ten. This sequence joins TRBV10-3 and TRBJ1-1; 8 nucleotides match TRBD1. Germline loops: CDR1 ENHRY, CDR2 SYGVKD. The CDR3 has 15 residues. The trim removed 10 bases at V and 5 bases at J, leaving 15 bases unmatched. The CDR3 is CATEGDQGAKTEAFF. CDR3 DNA: TGTGCCACCGAGGGGGATCAGGGGGCGAAAACTGAAGCTTTCTTT.

V is TRBV15 and J is TRBJ2-3, with D tentatively TRBD2 (5 bases). This CDR3 has 14 residues. Germline V CDR1 and CDR2: LNHNV, YYDKDF (reference sequence). V lost 8 bases and J 0 bases, leaving 12 bases between the germline ends. In DNA, the CDR3 is TGTGCCACCCTCGAGGGTGGGAGCACAGATACGCAGTATTTT. Encoded protein: CATLEGGSTDTQYF. Together with reference TRBV15 and TRBJ2-3, the CDR3 gives the full variable domain: DAMVIQNPRYQVTQFGKPVTLSCSQTLNHNVMYWYQQKSSQAPKLLFHYYDKDFNNEADTPDNFQSRRPNTSFCFLDIRSPGLGDTAMYLCATLEGGSTDTQYFGPGTRLTVL.

This sequence joins TRBV15 and TRBJ2-7; a possible D gene is TRBD2 (6 bases). The germline V gene encodes CDR1 LNHNV and CDR2 YYDKDF (reference sequence). The V and J ends lost 9 bases and 2 bases respectively, with 14 bases between them. The CDR3 extends over 13 amino acids. The DNA for the CDR3 is TGTGCCACTGGGGCGGGGCCCACCTACGAGCAGTACTTC. It is translated as CATGAGPTYEQYF.

In this sample, this clonotype turned up many times. This chain joins TRBV7-8 and TRBJ2-7; D is unclear. Per germline, CDR1 SGHVS and CDR2 FQNEAQ. This CDR3 has 12 amino acids. V gave up 5 bases and J gave up 6 bases, with 11 bases separating them. The CDR3 sequence: CASSPPYGEQYV. The CDR3 region has the DNA TGTGCCAGCAGCCCACCATACGGCGAGCAGTACGTC.

The V and J genes are TRBV5-3 and TRBJ1-1; D might be TRBD1 (5 bases). TRBV5-3 is placed among ORFs of uncertain function. The CDR3 is 14 residues long. V was clipped by 0 bases and J by 1 base, with 7 bases between them. The CDR3 sequence: CARSLDGQNTEAFF. The CDR3 DNA is TGTGCCAGAAGCTTGGATGGACAGAACACTGAAGCTTTCTTT.

V usage is TRBV7-9 and J usage is TRBJ2-2, with 8 bases fitting TRBD1. Per the germline V gene, CDR1 is SEHNR and CDR2 is FQNEAQ (reference sequence). The CDR3 covers 16 residues. V lost 6 bases and J lost 3; bases outside the gene matches: 9. CDR3 nucleotide sequence: TGTGCCAGCAGGGGAACCGGGACAGGAGACACCGGGGAGCTGTTTTTT. Translation: CASRGTGTGDTGELFF. The full variable domain, completed using reference TRBV7-9 and TRBJ2-2, is DTGVSQNPRHKITKRGQNVTFRCDPISEHNRLYWYRQTLGQGPEFLTYFQNEAQLEKSRLLSDRFSAERPKGSFSTLEIQRTEQGDSAMYLCASRGTGTGDTGELFFGEGSRLTVL.

This clonotype was counted once. The chain combines TRBV9 with TRBJ1-3, with D unresolved. Looked up from germline, CDR1 is SGDLS and CDR2 is YYNGEE. V gave up 6 bases and J gave up 1 base, with 11 bases separating them. CDR3 size: 14 residues. The CDR3 region has the DNA TGTGCCAGCAACCCCCGAGGATCTGGAAACACCATATATTTT. Translating it yields CASNPRGSGNTIYF.

This clonotype was counted ten times or more. CDR3 DNA sequence: TGTGCCAGCAGCTGGGGTTTTAAGGGAATGAACACTGAAGCTTTCTTT. Translated, it gives CASSWGFKGMNTEAFF. The rearrangement uses TRBV7-2 and TRBJ1-1, with D uncertain. With 4 bases removed from V and 0 bases from J, the gap between germline ends came to 15 bases. Germline CDR1 reads SGHTA; CDR2 reads FQGNSA. This CDR3 is built from 16 residues.

V is TRBV19 and J is TRBJ1-1; D possibly corresponds to TRBD1 (6 bases). The germline CDR1 and CDR2 sequences are LNHDA and SQIVND (reference sequence). This CDR3 spans 13 amino acids. V was trimmed by 3 bases and J by 7 bases, leaving 12 bases between them. Written as DNA, the CDR3 is TGTGCCAGTAGTATTGGGGGCGCTCTTGAAGCTTTCTTT. This encodes CASSIGGALEAFF.

In this sample, this clonotype turned up a few times. This rearrangement joins TRBV6-2 or TRBV6-3 to TRBJ2-1; TRBD2 aligns across 12 bases. V trimming: 9 bases; J trimming: 7 bases; junction bases outside the gene matches: 4. Germline V lookup: CDR1 MNHEY, CDR2 SVGEGT. The length of the CDR3 is 13 residues. CDR3 loop: CASTTSGGNEQFF. In nucleotides, the CDR3 is TGTGCCAGTACGACTAGCGGGGGTAATGAGCAGTTCTTC.

The DNA for the CDR3 is TGTGCCAGCAGCCCGGACTATCCCGGGGAGCTGTTTTTT. Amino acids: CASSPDYPGELFF. V usage is TRBV7-9 and J usage is TRBJ2-2; tentative D call: TRBD2 (6 bases). The length of the CDR3 is 13 residues. Germline lookup yields CDR1 SEHNR and CDR2 FQNEAQ (reference sequence). The germline V and J ends were trimmed by 5 bases and 6 bases, with 10 bases remaining between them.

This clonotype was picked up a small number of times. The CDR3 here is CASRGRQTDRYAAFF. The CDR3 nucleotides read TGTGCCAGCAGGGGTAGACAGACGGATCGTTATGCGGCTTTCTTT. The rearrangement links TRBV6-2 or TRBV6-3 to TRBJ1-1, with D possibly TRBD1 on 5 matching bases. Trimming stripped 6 bases from V and 11 bases from J, with 25 bases between. In germline, CDR1 is MNHEY, CDR2 SVGEGT. This CDR3 has 15 amino acids.

This clonotype was detected ten times or more. The chain employs TRBV7-6 and TRBJ2-2; D is ambiguous. There are 15 residues in the CDR3. CDR1 is SGHVS, CDR2 FNYEAQ, per germline. V dropped 2 bases and J dropped 0 bases, with 7 bases sitting between them. This CDR3 is CASSLNTPNTGELFF. CDR3 in DNA: TGTGCCAGCAGCTTAAACACTCCGAACACCGGGGAGCTGTTTTTT.